This section outlines one T cell receptor beta chain sequence together with its context. The data belong to a study of control samples from healthy donors and cancer patients. Germline-derived CDR1 and CDR2 are GTSNPN and SVGIG (reference sequence). V was trimmed by 2 bases and J by 0 bases, leaving 8 bases between them. The length of the CDR3 is 15 residues. Method: immunoSEQ multiplex PCR; TCRdb's copy keeps in-frame clones and lacks some. The data hold tens of thousands of clones, with 88% observed a single time. This TCR derives from a woman between 70 and 85 years old in good health. Sequenced sample: blood. The J gene is TRBJ1-6, the V gene TRBV30; no definite D call. CDR3 DNA: TGTGCCTGGAGTAGTATCAACTCCTATAATTCACCCCTCCACTTT. Protein sequence: CAWSSINSYNSPLHF.